These 4 T cell receptor beta chains share one sample of origin, sequenced in a study of blood T cell repertoires in COVID-19. TCRdb's table, derived via immunoSEQ multiplex PCR, lists solely in-frame clones and lacks some. The sample holds about 47,000 clones, approximately 88% seen once. Sequenced input: peripheral blood. Source of these receptors: a human donor with active COVID-19. The donor label of this sample is uncertain.

This clone was seen only a few times. This chain links TRBV29-1 with TRBJ1-1, with D unclear. The CDR3 runs to 12 residues. In germline, CDR1 is SQVTM, CDR2 ANQGSEA. V was cut by 3 bases and J by 0 bases, with 5 bases left in between. CDR3 amino acids: CSVDSLNTEAFF. CDR3 in DNA: TGCAGCGTTGATTCGTTGAACACTGAAGCTTTCTTT.

V usage is TRBV4-2 and J usage is TRBJ2-1; 10 nucleotides align to TRBD2. Unmatched junction bases numbered 12, after V lost 7 bases and J lost 9 bases. Germline CDR1 and CDR2: LGHNA and YNFKEQ. The CDR3 sequence is 15 residues long. Here the CDR3 reads CASTSGAGGEVEQFF. CDR3 sequence (DNA): TGTGCCAGCACTTCCGGAGCGGGGGGGGAAGTTGAGCAGTTCTTC.

The chain employs TRBV5-1 and TRBJ2-3; a possible D gene is TRBD2 (7 bases). Trimming shortened V by 4 bases and J by 4 bases, and 22 bases separated the two germline ends. Germline assignment: CDR1 SGHRS and CDR2 YFSETQ. The CDR3 spans 17 residues. The CDR3 spells CASSLLLKGGGPDTQYF. Here the CDR3 DNA reads TGCGCCAGCAGCCTACTCCTGAAAGGGGGGGGCCCAGATACGCAGTATTTT.

The chain couples TRBV30 to TRBJ2-3, with D possibly TRBD2 on 5 matching bases. The germline V and J ends were trimmed by 2 bases and 4 bases, with 13 bases remaining between them. This CDR3 region has 14 residues. The germline gives CDR1 GTSNPN, CDR2 SVGIG (reference sequence). The CDR3 nucleotides are TGTGCCTGGAGTTGGGAGTATAGGGCAGATACGCAGTATTTT. This encodes CAWSWEYRADTQYF.